This TCR beta chain was captured in a study of T cells in tumors after PD-1 blockade. Study as a whole: Patients had no prior checkpoint blockade, systemic immunosuppressants, or anti-cancer therapy within 4 weeks. Some patients also took daily vismodegib 150 mg during anti-PD-1 treatment.

Template: tumor biopsy or peripheral blood genomic DNA, roughly 616-6,500 ng per sample. Germline V gene data show CDR1 as SGHTA and CDR2 as FQGNSA. The V and J ends lost 4 bases and 4 bases, in that order; junction bases with no gene match: 5. The CDR3 has 14 amino acids. Using immunoSEQ multiplex PCR, the repertoire was profiled, and TCRdb retains in-frame clones only, with some absent. The data contain over 60,000 clones, about 74% of them singletons. The chain joins TRBV7-2 to TRBJ1-2, with 8 bases aligning to TRBD1. Sequences were derived from PBMCs, sampled after anti-PD-1 treatment. This receptor was taken from a human donor with basal cell carcinoma. The CDR3 here is CASSSDRASYGYTF. In DNA, the CDR3 is TGTGCCAGCAGCTCGGACAGGGCCAGCTATGGCTACACCTTC.